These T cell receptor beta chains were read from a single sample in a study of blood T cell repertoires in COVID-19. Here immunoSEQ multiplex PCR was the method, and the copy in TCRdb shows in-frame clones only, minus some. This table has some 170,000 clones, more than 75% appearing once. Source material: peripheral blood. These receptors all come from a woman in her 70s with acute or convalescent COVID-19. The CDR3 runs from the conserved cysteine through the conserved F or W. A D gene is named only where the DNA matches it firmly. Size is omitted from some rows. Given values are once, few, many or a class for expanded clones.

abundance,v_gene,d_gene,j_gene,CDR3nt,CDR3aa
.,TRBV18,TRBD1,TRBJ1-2,TGTGCCAGCTCGCTGACAGGGGCTAACTATGGCTACACCTTC,CASSLTGANYGYTF
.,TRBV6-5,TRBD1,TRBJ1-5,TGTGCCAGCAGTCCGGGACAGGGGGTCAATCAGCCCCAGCATTTT,CASSPGQGVNQPQHF
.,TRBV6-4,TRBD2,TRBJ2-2,TGTGCCAGCAAGACGGAGCGGGGGAACACCGGGGAGCTGTTTTTT,CASKTERGNTGELFF
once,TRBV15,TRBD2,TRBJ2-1,TGTGCCACCAGCATCGGGACTAGCGGGAGGGTTAATGAGCAGTTCTTC,CATSIGTSGRVNEQFF
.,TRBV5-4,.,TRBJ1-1,TGTGCCAGCAGCGGGACACAGGGTGTTTACACTGAAGCTTTCTTT,CASSGTQGVYTEAFF
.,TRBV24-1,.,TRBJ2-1,TGTGCCACCAGTGATGGAGGGAGAGGATCGTACAATGAGCAGTTCTTC,CATSDGGRGSYNEQFF
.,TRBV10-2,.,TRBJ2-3,TGCGCCAGCAGCCGAGAGGGGACTAGCACAGATACGCAGTATTTT,CASSREGTSTDTQYF
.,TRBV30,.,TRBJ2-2,TGTGCCTGGGGACGGAGCACCGGGGAGCTGTTTTTT,CAWGRSTGELFF
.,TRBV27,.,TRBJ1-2,TGTGCCAGCAGTTTGACTCGGGACACCATAAACTATGGCTACACCTTC,CASSLTRDTINYGYTF
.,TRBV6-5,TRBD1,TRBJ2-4,TGTGCCAGCAGTTTCAGACAGGGAATAACCAAAAACATTCAGTACTTC,CASSFRQGITKNIQYF
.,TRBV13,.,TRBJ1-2,TGTGCCAGCAGCTCCCGGCAGGGTCAGGATGGCTACACCTTC,CASSSRQGQDGYTF
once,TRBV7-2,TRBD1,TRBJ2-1,TGTGCCAGCAGCTTATCCGGGACAGGGATTGTCCATGAGCAGTTCTTC,CASSLSGTGIVHEQFF
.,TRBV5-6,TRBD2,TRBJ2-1,TGTGCCAGCAGCTCGGGACTAATCAATGAGCAGTTCTTC,CASSSGLINEQFF
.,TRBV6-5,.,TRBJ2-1,TGTGCCAGCAGTAAAACCACAAATGAGCAGTTCTTC,CASSKTTNEQFF
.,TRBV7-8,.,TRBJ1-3,TGTGCCAGCAGCCGGACGCCGACTCGTAGCTCTGGAAACACCATATATTTT,CASSRTPTRSSGNTIYF
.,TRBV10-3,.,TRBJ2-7,TGTGCCATCAGGGAAAGCGGAACCCAGGGGCACGAGCAGTACTTC,CAIRESGTQGHEQYF
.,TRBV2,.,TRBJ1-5,TGTGCCAGCAGCCACAGGGAGAGGGTAGATCAGCCCCAGCATTTT,CASSHRERVDQPQHF
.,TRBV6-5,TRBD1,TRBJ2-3,TGTGCCAGCAGTTACTCGATGGGACAGCCCGATACGCAGTATTTT,CASSYSMGQPDTQYF
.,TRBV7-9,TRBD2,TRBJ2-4,TGTGCCAGCAGCTTCGGGACTAGCGGGGGGCCCTTCTACATTCAGTACTTC,CASSFGTSGGPFYIQYF